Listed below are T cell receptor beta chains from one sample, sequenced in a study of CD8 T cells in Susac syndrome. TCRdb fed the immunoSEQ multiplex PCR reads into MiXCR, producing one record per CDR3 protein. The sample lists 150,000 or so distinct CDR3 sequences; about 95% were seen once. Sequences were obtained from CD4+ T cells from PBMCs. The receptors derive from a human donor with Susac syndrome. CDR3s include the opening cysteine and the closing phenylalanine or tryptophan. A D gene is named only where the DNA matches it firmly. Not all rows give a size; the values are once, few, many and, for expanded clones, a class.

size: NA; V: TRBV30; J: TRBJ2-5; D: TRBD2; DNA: TGTGCCTGGAGTGTCGGACTAGGCCCCCGCCAAGAGACCCAGTACTTC; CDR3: CAWSVGLGPRQETQYF
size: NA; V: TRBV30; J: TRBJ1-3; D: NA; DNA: TGTGCCTGGAGTGTATTAGCGAGTGCTACTGGAAACACCATATATTTT; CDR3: CAWSVLASATGNTIYF
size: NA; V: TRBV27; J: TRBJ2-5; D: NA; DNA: TGTGCCAGCAGTTTCTCGGCGACCCAAGAGACCCAGTACTTC; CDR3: CASSFSATQETQYF
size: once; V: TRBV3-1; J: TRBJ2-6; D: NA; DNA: TGTGCCAGCCAGTCTGGGGCCAACGTCCTGACTTTC; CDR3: CASQSGANVLTF
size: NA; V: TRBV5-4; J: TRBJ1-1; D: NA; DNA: TGTGCCAGCACCCTGGGGAGGGGCGACACTGAAGCTTTCTTT; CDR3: CASTLGRGDTEAFF
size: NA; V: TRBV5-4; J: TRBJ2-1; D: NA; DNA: TGTGCCAGCAGCTTGGCCACAAACAGCAATGAGCAGTTCTTC; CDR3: CASSLATNSNEQFF
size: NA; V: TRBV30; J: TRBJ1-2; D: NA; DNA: TGTGCCTGGAGACCCCCGGGGAGTGGCTACACCTTC; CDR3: CAWRPPGSGYTF
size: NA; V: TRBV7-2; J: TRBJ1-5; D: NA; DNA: TGTGCCAGCAGCTTTACTAATAGCAATCAGCCCCAGCATTTT; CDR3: CASSFTNSNQPQHF
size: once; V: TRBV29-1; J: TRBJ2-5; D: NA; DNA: TGCAGCGTTGATGGGGGCTCGGCCCAAGAGACCCAGTACTTC; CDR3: CSVDGGSAQETQYF
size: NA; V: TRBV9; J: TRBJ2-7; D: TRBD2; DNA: TGTGCCAGCAGCGCAGACTTGACTAGCGGGAGAGAGCAGTACTTC; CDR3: CASSADLTSGREQYF
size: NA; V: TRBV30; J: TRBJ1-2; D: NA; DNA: TGTGCCTGGATCCCGGGCGAGATCCTTAACTATGGCTACACCTTC; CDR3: CAWIPGEILNYGYTF
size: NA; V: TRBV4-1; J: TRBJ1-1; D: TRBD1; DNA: TGCGCCAGCAGCCAGCCAGACAGGGGGAACACTGAAGCTTTCTTT; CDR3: CASSQPDRGNTEAFF
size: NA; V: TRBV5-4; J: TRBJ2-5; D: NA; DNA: TGTGCCAGCAGCTTGGTCGAACAAGAGACCCAGTACTTC; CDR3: CASSLVEQETQYF
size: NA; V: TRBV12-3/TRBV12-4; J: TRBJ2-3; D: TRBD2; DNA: TGTGCCAGCAGTTGGCGGGGGGCCACAGATACGCAGTATTTT; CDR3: CASSWRGATDTQYF
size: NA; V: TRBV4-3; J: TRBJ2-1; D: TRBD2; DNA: TGCGCCAGCAGCCAAGATCGCGGGAGATCCTACAATGAGCAGTTCTTC; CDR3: CASSQDRGRSYNEQFF
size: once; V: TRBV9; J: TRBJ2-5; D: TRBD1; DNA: TGTGCCAGCAGCGTAGGAATCGGGACAGAAGAGACCCAGTACTTC; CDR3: CASSVGIGTEETQYF
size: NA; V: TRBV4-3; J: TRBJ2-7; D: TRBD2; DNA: TGCGCCAGCAGCTTGGGACTAGCGGGAGAGTACGAGCAGTACTTC; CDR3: CASSLGLAGEYEQYF
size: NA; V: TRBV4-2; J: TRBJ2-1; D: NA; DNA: TGTGCCAGCAGCCAAGACCCGGGAACGGGGGACAATGAGCAGTTCTTC; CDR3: CASSQDPGTGDNEQFF
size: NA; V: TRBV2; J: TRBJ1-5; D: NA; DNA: TGTGCCAGCAGGCACGGGGAGGGGCAGCCCCAGCATTTT; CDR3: CASRHGEGQPQHF
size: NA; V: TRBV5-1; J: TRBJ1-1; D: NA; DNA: TGCGCCAGCAGCTTGGGGCAGGGAGCCGCTTTCTTT; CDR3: CASSLGQGAAFF
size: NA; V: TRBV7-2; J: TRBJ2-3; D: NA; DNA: TGTGCCAGCAGCTTAGGGGGGCGCGGGGATACGCAGTATTTT; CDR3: CASSLGGRGDTQYF
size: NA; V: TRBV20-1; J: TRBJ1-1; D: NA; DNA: TGCAGTGCCACGGGGGCGACGAACACTGAAGCTTTCTTT; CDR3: CSATGATNTEAFF
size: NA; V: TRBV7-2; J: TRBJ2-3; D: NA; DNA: TGTGCCAGCAGCTTATCCGGGGGTAGGGATACGCAGTATTTT; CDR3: CASSLSGGRDTQYF
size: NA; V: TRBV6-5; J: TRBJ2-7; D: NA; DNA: TGTGCCACTCGATTAGGGACCAGACCTGCTATGTACTTC; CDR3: CATRLGTRPAMYF
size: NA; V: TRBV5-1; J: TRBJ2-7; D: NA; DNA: TGCGCCAGCAGCTTGAGGGGGGCGAACGACTACGAGCAGTACTTC; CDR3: CASSLRGANDYEQYF
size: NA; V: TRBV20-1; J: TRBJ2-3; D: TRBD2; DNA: TGCAGTGCTAGTTGGACTAGCGGGGAGGATACGCAGTATTTT; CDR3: CSASWTSGEDTQYF
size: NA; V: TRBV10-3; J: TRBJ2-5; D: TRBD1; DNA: TGTGCCATCAGCCCGGGACAGAAAGAGACCCAGTACTTC; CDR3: CAISPGQKETQYF
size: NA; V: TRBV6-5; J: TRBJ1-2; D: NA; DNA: TGTGCCAGCAGACCGCCCGGACAGCTTTATTATGGCTACACCTTC; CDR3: CASRPPGQLYYGYTF
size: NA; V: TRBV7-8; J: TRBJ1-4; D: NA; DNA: TGTGCCAGCAGCTTATTAACCTTGAGGAAGCCAACTAATGAAAAACTGTTTTTT; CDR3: CASSLLTLRKPTNEKLFF
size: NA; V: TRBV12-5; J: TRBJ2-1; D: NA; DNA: TGTGCTAGTGGTTTGGTGATCCACCCTTACAATGAGCAGTTCTTC; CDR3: CASGLVIHPYNEQFF
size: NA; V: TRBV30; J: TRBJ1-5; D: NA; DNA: TGTGCCTGGAGTGTAAGAGTGTCAAATCAGCCCCAGCATTTT; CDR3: CAWSVRVSNQPQHF
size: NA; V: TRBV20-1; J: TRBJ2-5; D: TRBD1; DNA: TGCAGTGCTTCCACAGGGGCGTTGGAGACCCAGTACTTC; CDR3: CSASTGALETQYF
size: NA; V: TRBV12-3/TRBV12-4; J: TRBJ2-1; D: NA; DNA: TGTGCCAGCAGCCCCCGGACGGACTACAATGAGCAGTTCTTC; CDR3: CASSPRTDYNEQFF
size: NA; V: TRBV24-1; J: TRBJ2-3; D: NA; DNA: TGTGCCACCAGTGATAAGGACTCTACAGATACGCAGTATTTT; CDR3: CATSDKDSTDTQYF
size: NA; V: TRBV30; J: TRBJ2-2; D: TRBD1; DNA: TGTGCCTGGCTAGAGGGGGCCGGCACCGGGGAGCTGTTTTTT; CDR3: CAWLEGAGTGELFF
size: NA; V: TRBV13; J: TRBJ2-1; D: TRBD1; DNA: TGTGCCAGCAGCTACGACCCCCGGGACAGATTGTTCTTC; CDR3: CASSYDPRDRLFF
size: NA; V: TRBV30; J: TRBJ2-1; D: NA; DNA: TGTGCCTTGATGGCTGCCCTAAATGAGCAGTTCTTC; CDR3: CALMAALNEQFF
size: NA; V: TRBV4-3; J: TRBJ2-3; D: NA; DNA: TGCGCCAGCAGCAGCCTAGGAGCTACGCAGTATTTT; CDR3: CASSSLGATQYF
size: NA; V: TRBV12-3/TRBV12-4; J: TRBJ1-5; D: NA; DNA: TGTGCCAGCAGGCCAACAGGGTCGGGACAGCCCCAGCATTTT; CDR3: CASRPTGSGQPQHF
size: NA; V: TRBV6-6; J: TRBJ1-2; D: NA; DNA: TGTGCCAGCAGTTCGCGGGTCGGAAACTATGGCTACACCTTC; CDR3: CASSSRVGNYGYTF
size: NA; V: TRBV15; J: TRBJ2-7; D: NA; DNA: TGTGCCACCAGCAGAGATATAGGCTACGAGCAGTACTTC; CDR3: CATSRDIGYEQYF
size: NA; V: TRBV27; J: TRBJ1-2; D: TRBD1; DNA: TGTGCCAGCAGTTTCGACCAGGGGGTCCGGGGCTACACCTTC; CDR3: CASSFDQGVRGYTF
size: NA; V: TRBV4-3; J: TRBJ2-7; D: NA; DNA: TGCGCCAGCAGCCAGGGACTGAGGGTAGGGTACGAGCAGTACTTC; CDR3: CASSQGLRVGYEQYF
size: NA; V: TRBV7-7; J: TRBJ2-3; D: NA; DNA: TGTGCTAGCAGCTTAGCGAGAACAGATACGCAGTATTTT; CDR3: CASSLARTDTQYF
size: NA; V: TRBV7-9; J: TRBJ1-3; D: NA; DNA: TGTGCCAGCAGCCTGAGAGGGACGGTTGGAAACACCATATATTTT; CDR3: CASSLRGTVGNTIYF
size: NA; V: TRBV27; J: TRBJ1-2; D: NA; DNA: TGTGCCAGCAGTTTATCTCCGCTGGACTATGGCTACACCTTC; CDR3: CASSLSPLDYGYTF
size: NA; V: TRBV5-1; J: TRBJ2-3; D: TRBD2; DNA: TGCGCCAGCAGCTTGACTAGCGGGGGGAAGTATACGCAGTATTTT; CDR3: CASSLTSGGKYTQYF
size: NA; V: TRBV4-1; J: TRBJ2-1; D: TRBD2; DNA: TGCGCCAGCAGCCCCCCAGCGGGGCTAGCGGACTACAATGAGCAGTTCTTC; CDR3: CASSPPAGLADYNEQFF
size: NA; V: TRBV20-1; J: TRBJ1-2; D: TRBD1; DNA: TGCAGTGCGCCCTCGGGACAGCTTCGTAACTATGGCTACACCTTC; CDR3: CSAPSGQLRNYGYTF
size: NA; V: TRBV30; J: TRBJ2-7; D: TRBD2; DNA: TGTGCCTGGACTAGCGGGAGCTCCTACGAGCAGTACTTC; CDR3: CAWTSGSSYEQYF
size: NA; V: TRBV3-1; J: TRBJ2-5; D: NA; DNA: TGTGCCAGCAGCCAAGACCGGACACGCCAAGAGACCCAGTACTTC; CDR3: CASSQDRTRQETQYF
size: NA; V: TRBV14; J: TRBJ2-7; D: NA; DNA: TGTGCCAGCGGGATCTACGAGCAGTACTTC; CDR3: CASGIYEQYF
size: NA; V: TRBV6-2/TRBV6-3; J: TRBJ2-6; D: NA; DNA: TGTGCCAGCAGTCGGGACTCAGGCTCTGGGGCCAACGTCCTGACTTTC; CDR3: CASSRDSGSGANVLTF